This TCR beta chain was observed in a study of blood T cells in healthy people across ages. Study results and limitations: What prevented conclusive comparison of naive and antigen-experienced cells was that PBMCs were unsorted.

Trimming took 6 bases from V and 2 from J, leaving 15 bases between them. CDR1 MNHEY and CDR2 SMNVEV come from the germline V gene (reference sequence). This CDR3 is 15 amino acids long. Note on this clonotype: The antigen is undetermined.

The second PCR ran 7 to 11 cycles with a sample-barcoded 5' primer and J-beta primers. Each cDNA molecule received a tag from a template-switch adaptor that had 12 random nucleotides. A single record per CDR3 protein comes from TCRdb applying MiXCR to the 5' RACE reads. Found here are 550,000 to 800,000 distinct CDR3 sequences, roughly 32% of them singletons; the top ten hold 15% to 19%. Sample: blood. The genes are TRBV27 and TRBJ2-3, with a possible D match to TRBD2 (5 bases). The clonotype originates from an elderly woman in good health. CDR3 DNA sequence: TGTGCCAGCAGACGGAGGCCGGGAACCACAGATACGCAGTATTTT. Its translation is CASRRRPGTTDTQYF.